The source of this T cell receptor beta chain is a study of CD8 T cells in Susac syndrome. The study's findings and limits: It was acknowledged by the study that relatively few individuals were included in its TCR sequencing and HLA analysis.

This CDR3 contains 15 residues. The germline gives CDR1 MGHRA, CDR2 YSYEKL. Trimming left V 0 bases short and J 1 base short, with 9 bases between. As to this clonotype: What it binds is not known.

From blood CD8+ and CD4+ T cells, the TCR beta chain was sequenced. Negative isolation was used for CD8+ and CD4+ T cells and FACS enrichment for TEMRA cells. It was with random hexamers that roughly 0.5 to 1 ug RNA was reverse transcribed. An immunoSEQ multiplex PCR generated amplified TCR beta CDR3 products spanning 54 Vbeta and 13 Jbeta. TCRdb independently ran MiXCR on the immunoSEQ multiplex PCR reads; one entry per CDR3 protein. The sample consists of about 120,000 distinct CDR3 sequences, 85% to 95% of them appearing once. Sequencing was performed on CD4+ T cells from PBMCs. The genes are TRBV4-1 and TRBJ1-1; D is uncertain. The clonotype comes from a human donor in good health. CDR3 sequence (DNA): TGCGCCAGCAGCCAAGAGGAGGGAACGAACACTGAAGCTTTCTTT. This codes for CASSQEEGTNTEAFF.